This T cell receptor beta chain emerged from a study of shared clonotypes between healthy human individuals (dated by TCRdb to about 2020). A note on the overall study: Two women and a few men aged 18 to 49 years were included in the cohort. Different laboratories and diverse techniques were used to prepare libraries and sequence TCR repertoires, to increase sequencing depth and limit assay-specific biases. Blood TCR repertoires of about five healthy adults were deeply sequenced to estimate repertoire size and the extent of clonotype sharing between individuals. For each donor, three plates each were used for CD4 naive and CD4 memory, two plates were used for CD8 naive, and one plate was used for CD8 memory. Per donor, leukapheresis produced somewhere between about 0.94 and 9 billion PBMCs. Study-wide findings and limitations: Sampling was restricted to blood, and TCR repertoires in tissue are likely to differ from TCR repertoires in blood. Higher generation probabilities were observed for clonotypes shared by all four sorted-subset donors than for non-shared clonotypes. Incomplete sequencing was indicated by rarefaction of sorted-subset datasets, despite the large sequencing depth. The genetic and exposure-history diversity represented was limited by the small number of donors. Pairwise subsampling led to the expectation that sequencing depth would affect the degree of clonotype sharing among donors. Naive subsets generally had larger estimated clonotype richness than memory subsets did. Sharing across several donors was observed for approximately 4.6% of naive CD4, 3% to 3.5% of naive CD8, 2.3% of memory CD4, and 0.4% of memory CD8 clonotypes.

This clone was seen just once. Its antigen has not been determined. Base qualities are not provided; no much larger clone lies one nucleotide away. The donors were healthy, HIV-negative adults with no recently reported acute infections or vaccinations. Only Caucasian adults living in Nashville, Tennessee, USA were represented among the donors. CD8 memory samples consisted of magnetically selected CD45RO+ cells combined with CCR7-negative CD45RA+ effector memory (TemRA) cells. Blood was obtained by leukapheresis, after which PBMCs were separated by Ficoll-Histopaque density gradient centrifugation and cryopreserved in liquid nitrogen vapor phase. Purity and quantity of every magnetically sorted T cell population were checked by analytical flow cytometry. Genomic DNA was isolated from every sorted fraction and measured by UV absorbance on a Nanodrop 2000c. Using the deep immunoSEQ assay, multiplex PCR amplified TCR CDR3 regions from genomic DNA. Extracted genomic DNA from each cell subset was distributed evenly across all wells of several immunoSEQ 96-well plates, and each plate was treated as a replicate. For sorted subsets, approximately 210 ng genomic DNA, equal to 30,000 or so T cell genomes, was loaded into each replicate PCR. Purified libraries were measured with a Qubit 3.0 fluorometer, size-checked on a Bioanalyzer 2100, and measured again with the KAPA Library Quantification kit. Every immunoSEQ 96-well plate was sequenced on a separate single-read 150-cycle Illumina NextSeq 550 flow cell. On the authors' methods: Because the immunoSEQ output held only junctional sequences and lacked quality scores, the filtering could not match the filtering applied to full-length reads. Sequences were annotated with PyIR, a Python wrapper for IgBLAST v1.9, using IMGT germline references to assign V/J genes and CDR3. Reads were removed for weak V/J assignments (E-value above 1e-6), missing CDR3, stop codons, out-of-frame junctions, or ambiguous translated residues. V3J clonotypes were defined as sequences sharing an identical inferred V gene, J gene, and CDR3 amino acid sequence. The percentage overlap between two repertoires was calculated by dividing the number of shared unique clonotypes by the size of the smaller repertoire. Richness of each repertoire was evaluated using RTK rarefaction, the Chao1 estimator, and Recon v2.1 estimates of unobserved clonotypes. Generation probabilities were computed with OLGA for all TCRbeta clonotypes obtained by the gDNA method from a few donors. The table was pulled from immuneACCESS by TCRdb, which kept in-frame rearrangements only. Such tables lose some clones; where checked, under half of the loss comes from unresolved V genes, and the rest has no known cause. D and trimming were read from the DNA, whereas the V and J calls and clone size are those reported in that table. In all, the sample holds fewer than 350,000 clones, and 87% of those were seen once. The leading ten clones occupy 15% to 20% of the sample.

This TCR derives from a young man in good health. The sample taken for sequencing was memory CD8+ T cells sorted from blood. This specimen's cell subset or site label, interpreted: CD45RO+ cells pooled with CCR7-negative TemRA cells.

Here the CDR3 is given as CASSWSHGDGTYEQYF. The nucleotides are TGCGCCAGCAGCTGGTCCCATGGGGACGGGACCTACGAGCAGTACTTC. The rearrangement combines TRBV4-3 with TRBJ2-7; the D element could tentatively be TRBD1 or TRBD2, as 5 bases agree for each. From its cysteine to its phenylalanine, the CDR3 spans 16 amino acids. CDR3 DNA is the only sequence kept; it has 48 bases, read in frame from the first base. The germline V gene specifies LGHNA as CDR1 and YSLEER as CDR2. V and J are truncated by 5 bases and 2 bases respectively, leaving an intervening sequence of 19 bases.